This paragraph reports one TCR beta chain. This sample is part of a study of glioma-infiltrating T cells after dendritic cell vaccination. At the level of the study: Dendritic cells derived from monocytes and pulsed with autologous tumor lysate formed the vaccine.

Profiling relied on immunoSEQ multiplex PCR, and the TCRdb table lists in-frame clones only, not all of them. In the table there are around 10,000 clones, 81% of which are singletons. This CDR3 is 14 amino acids long. The junction had 7 bases not matched to a gene; V was cut back by 6 bases and J by 9 bases. CDR1 is MNHEY and CDR2 is SVGAGI in the germline V gene. Documented time point: after dendritic cell vaccination, including at tumor progression/relapse. Only patients with spare fresh-frozen tumor and over two years of follow-up were included. The chain links TRBV6-5 to TRBJ2-2, with 10 bases that match TRBD1. This specimen was blood, taken after dendritic cell vaccination. The source of this sequence is a human donor with glioblastoma. CDR3 amino acids: CASRLDRGYRELFF. CDR3 bases: TGTGCCAGCAGACTGGACAGGGGGTACCGGGAGCTGTTTTTT.